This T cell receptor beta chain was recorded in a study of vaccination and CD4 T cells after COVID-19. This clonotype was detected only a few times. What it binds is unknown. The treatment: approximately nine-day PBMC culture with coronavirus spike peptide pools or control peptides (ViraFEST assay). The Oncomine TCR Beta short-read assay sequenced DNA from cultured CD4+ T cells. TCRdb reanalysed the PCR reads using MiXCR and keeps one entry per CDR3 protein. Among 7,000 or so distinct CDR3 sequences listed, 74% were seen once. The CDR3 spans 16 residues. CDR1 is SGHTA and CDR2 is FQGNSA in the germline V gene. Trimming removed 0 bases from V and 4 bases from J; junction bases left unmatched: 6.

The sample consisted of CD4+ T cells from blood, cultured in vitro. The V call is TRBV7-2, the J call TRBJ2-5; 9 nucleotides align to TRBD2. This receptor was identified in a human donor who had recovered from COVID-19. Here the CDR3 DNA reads TGTGCCAGCAGCTTAGCATACGGGACTAGCTCAGAGACCCAGTACTTC. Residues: CASSLAYGTSSETQYF.